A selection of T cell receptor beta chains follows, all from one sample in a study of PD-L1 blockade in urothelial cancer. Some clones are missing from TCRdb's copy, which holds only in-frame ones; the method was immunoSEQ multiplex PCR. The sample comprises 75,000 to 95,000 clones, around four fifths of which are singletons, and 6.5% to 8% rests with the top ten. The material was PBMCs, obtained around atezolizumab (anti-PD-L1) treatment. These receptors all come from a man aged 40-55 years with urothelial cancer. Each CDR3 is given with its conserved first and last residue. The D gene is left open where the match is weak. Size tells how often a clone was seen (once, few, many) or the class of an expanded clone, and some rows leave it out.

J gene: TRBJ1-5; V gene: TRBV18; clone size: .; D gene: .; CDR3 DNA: TGTGCCAGCTCACCAGGTGACAGGTTCGGCAATCAGCCCCAGCATTTT; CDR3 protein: CASSPGDRFGNQPQHF
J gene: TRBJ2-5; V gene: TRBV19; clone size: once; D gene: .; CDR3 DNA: TGTGCCAGTAGTATGTCCGGCGGAACGTACCAAGAGACCCAGTACTTC; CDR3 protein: CASSMSGGTYQETQYF
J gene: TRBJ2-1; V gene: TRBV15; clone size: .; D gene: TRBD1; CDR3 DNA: TGTGCCACCTATGACAGGGACCGGGTGGATGAGCAGTTCTTC; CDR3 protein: CATYDRDRVDEQFF
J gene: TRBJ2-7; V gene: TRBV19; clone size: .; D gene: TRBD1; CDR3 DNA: TGTGCCAGTAGTATAAAGGGACCGGGACAGGGGGCCCACGAGCAGTACTTC; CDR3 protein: CASSIKGPGQGAHEQYF
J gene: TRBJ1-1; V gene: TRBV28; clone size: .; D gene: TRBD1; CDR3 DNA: TGTGCCAGCAGTCCCGAACAGGGGGCGGATGGGAACACTGAAGCTTTCTTT; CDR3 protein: CASSPEQGADGNTEAFF
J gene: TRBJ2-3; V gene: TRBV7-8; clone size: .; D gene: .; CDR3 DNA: TGTGCCAGCAGCGGCCGAGGTAATACGCAGTATTTT; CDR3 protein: CASSGRGNTQYF
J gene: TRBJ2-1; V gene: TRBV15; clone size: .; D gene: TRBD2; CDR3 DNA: TGTGCCACCAGCCGCCGACTAGCCGAGGAGCAGTTCTTC; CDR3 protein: CATSRRLAEEQFF
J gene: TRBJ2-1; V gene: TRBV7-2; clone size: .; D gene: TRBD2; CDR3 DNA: TGTGCCAGCAGCCATCCCCGTAGCGGGAGCTCCTACAATGAGCAGTTCTTC; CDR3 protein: CASSHPRSGSSYNEQFF
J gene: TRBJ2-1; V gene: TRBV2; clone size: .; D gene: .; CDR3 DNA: TGTGCCAGCAGTGCTCTGACAGCCCTCTCCTACAATGAGCAGTTCTTC; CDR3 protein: CASSALTALSYNEQFF
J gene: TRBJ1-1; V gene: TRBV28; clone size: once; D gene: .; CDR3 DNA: TGTGCCAGCAGTTTAGGGGCTAAGATGACTGAAGCTTTCTTT; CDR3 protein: CASSLGAKMTEAFF
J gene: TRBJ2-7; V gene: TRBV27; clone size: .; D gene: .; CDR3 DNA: TGTGCCAGCAGTGCCCTAACTAGTCGCGAGCAGTACTTC; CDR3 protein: CASSALTSREQYF
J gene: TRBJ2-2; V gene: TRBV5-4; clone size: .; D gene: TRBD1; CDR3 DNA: TGTGCCAGCAGCTTACCAGGGGGCACTGTCGGGGAGCTGTTTTTT; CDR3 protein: CASSLPGGTVGELFF
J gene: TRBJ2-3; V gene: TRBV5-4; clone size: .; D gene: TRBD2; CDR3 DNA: TGTGCCAGCGCCACAAGCGGGAATAGACAAGATACGCAGTATTTT; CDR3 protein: CASATSGNRQDTQYF
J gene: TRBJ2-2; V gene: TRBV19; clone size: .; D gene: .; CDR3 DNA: TGTGCCAGTAGTATAGATCTAAGCGCCACGAACACCGGGGAGCTGTTTTTT; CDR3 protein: CASSIDLSATNTGELFF
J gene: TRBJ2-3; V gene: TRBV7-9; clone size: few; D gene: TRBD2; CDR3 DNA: TGTGCCAGCTCCGGGGGGGATACGCAGTATTTT; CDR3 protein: CASSGGDTQYF
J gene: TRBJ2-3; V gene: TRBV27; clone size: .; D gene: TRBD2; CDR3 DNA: TGTGCCAGCAGCCGTGGACTAGCGGGAGTAGATACGCAGTATTTT; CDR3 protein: CASSRGLAGVDTQYF
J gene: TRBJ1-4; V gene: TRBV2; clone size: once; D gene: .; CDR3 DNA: TGTGCCAGCGGACAGCTTAATGAAAAACTGTTTTTT; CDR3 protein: CASGQLNEKLFF
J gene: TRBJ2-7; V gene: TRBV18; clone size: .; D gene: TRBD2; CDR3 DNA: TGTGCCAGCTCCCCAACTTCGGGAGGGCCTGGCGCAAGGCACTTC; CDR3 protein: CASSPTSGGPGARHF
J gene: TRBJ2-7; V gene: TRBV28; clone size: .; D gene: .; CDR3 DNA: TGTGCCAGCAGTTTAGCCAGGGTAATAGCTAGGGAGCAGTACTTC; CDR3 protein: CASSLARVIAREQYF
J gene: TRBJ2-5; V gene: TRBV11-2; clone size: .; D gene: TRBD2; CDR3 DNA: TGTGCCAGCAGCACGACTGCCGGGACTAGCGGGAGAAGCAAGTACTTC; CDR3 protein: CASSTTAGTSGRSKYF
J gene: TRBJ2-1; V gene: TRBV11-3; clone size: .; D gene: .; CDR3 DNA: TGTGCCAGCAGCCAATTCGGTGAGCAGTTCTTC; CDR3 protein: CASSQFGEQFF
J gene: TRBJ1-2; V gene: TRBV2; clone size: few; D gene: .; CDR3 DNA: TGTGCCAGCACCTACAGCCCCGGAAGGGGCTACACCTTC; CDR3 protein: CASTYSPGRGYTF
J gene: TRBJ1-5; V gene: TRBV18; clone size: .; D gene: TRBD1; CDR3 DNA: TGTGCCAGCTCACTCCCCCCCCGGGACAGGGTGGCGAATTATCAGCCCCAGCATTTT; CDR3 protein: CASSLPPRDRVANYQPQHF
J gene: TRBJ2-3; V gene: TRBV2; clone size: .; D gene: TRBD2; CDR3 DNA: TGTGCCGGGTCCGGGGGGGAGGCAGATACGCAGTATTTT; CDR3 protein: CAGSGGEADTQYF
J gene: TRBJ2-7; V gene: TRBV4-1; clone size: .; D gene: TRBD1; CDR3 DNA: TGCGCCAGCAGTGGACAGGTGATCTCCTACGAGCAGTACTTC; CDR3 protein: CASSGQVISYEQYF
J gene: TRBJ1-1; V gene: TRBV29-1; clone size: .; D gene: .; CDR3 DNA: TGCAGCGTTGAAGTCTCAGGGGCCAGGAACACTGAAGCTTTCTTT; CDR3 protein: CSVEVSGARNTEAFF
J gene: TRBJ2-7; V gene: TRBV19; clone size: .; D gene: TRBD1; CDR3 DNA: TGTGCCAGTAGTATTAGAGACAGGGCCTACGAGCAGTACTTC; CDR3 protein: CASSIRDRAYEQYF
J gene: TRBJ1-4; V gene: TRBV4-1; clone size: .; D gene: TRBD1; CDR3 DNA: TGCGCCAGCAGCCAAGACAAGGGACAGAGGCGGAGGGAGACTAATGAAAAACTGTTTTTT; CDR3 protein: CASSQDKGQRRRETNEKLFF
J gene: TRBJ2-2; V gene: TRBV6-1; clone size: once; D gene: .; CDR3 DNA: TGTGCCAGCAGTCCCGCCCCGACTAGTATCCGGGAGCTGTTTTTT; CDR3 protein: CASSPAPTSIRELFF
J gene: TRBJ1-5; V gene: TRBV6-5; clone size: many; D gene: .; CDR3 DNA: TGTGCCAGCAGTCTAGGAGGACAGCGAAATCAGCCCCAGCATTTT; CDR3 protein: CASSLGGQRNQPQHF
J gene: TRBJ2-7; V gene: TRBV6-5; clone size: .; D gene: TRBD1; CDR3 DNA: TGTGCCAGCAGGGTGACAGGGCAATACGAGCAGTACTTC; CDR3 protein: CASRVTGQYEQYF
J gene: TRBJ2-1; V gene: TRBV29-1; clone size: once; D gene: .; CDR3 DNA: TGCAGCGTTGAAGACGGAGGGGGGGTGTACAATGAGCAGTTCTTC; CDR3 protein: CSVEDGGGVYNEQFF
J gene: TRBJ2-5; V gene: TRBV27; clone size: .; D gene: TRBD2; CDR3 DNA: TGTGCCACCTCCTTAGCGGGGGGTATCCAAGAGACCCAGTACTTC; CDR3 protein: CATSLAGGIQETQYF
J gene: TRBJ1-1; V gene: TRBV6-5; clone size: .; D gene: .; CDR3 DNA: TGTGCCAGCAGTAATGACAACATGAACACTGAAGCTTTCTTT; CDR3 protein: CASSNDNMNTEAFF
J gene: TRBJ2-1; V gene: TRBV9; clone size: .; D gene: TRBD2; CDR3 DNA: TGTGCCAGCAGCGTAGTTGCGGGTCATCGGACTAGCGGGAGTCAGGGTGAGCAGTTCTTC; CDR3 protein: CASSVVAGHRTSGSQGEQFF
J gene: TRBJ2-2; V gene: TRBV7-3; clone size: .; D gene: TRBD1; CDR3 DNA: TGTGCCAGCAGCCCAGGGACAGGGGTAACCGGGGAGCTGTTTTTT; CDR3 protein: CASSPGTGVTGELFF
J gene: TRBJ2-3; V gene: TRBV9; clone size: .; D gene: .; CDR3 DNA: TGTGCCAGCAGCGAGGCCCGGCTAGGGGGGGATACAGATACGCAGTATTTT; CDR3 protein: CASSEARLGGDTDTQYF
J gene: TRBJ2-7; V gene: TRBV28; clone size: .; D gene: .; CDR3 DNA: TGTGCCAGCAGTTCACGGCAACTACCCTCGATCGACCGCCCCTCCTACGAGCAGTACTTC; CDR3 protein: CASSSRQLPSIDRPSYEQYF
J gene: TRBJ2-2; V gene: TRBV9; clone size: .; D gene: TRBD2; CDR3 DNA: TGTGCCAGCAGCGCCCCCCGCGGGAGTCAGCACACCGGGGAGCTGTTTTTT; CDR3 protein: CASSAPRGSQHTGELFF
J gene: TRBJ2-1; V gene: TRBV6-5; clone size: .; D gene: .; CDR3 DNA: TGTGCCAGCCGTTTAGCGCAGGGGCTAAATGAGCAGTTCTTC; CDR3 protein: CASRLAQGLNEQFF
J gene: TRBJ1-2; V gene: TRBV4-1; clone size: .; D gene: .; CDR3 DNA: TGCGCCAGCAGCCAAGATCAGATTCGCGGCTATGGCTACACCTTC; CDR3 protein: CASSQDQIRGYGYTF
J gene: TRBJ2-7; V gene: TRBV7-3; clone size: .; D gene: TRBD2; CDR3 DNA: TGTGCCAGCAGCTTAACGTCGGGCGCGGGAGGGCCCAACGAGCAGTACTTC; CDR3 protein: CASSLTSGAGGPNEQYF
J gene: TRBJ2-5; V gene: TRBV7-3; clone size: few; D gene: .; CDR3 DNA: TGTGCCAGCAGCACAGGGTTCAGGGAAGAGACCCAGTACTTC; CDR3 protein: CASSTGFREETQYF
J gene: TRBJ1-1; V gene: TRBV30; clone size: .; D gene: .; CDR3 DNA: TGTGCCTGGAGCAAGACAGGCAACACTGAAGCTTTCTTT; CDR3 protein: CAWSKTGNTEAFF
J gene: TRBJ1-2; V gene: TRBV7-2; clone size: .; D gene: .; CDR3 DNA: TGTGCCAGCAGCTTAGAGGGGTGGATGACGGATGGCTACACCTTC; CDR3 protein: CASSLEGWMTDGYTF
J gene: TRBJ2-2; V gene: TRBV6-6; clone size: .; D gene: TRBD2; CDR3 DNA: TGTGCCAGCAGCCCAGGGACTAGCGAGAACGGGGAGCTGTTTTTT; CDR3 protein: CASSPGTSENGELFF
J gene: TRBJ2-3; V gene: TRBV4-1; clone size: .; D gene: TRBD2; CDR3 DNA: TGCGCCAGCAGCCCGACTAGCGGCACAGATACGCAGTATTTT; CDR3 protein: CASSPTSGTDTQYF
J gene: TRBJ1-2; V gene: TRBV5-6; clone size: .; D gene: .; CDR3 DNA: TGTGCCAGCAGCTTGCCTGAGGGCAATGGCTACACCTTC; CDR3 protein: CASSLPEGNGYTF
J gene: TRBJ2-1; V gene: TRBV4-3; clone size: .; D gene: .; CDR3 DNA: TGCGCCAGCAGCCAAGAGCCCTACCCAAGCTCCTACAATGAGCAGTTCTTC; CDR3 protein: CASSQEPYPSSYNEQFF
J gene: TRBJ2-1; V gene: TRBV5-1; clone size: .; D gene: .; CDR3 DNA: TGCGCCAGCAGCTTGGGACTAGGGTACAATGAGCAGTTCTTC; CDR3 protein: CASSLGLGYNEQFF
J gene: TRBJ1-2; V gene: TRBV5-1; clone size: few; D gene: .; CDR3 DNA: TGCGCCAGCAGCTTGGACGGGAAGGGAGGCTACACCTTC; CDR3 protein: CASSLDGKGGYTF
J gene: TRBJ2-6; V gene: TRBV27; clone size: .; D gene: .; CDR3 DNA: TGTGCCAGCACAACAGCAGGGGTCGGGGCCAACGTCCTGACTTTC; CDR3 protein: CASTTAGVGANVLTF
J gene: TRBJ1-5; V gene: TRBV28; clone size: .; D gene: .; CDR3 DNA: TGTGCCAGCAGTTTCTCCAGGGCAGGTAGCAATCAGCCCCAGCATTTT; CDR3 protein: CASSFSRAGSNQPQHF
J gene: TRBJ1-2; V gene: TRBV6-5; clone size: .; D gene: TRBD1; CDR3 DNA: TGTGCCAGCAGGGGTAAGGACAGGGACTATGGCTACACCTTC; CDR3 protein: CASRGKDRDYGYTF
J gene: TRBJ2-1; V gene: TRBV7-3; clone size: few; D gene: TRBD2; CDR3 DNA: TGTGCCAGCAGCCCCCAGGGAGGGGCTAGCGGGACTGATGAGCAGTTCTTC; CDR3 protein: CASSPQGGASGTDEQFF
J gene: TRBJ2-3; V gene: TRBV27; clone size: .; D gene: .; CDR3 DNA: TGTGCCAGCAGTTTAATGCGGGGCTCTAGCACAGATACGCAGTATTTT; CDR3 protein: CASSLMRGSSTDTQYF
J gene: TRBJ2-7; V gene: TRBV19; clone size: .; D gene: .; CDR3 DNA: TGTGCCAGTAGTACCGGGACCGGGGGCTCCTACGAGCAGTACTTC; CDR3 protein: CASSTGTGGSYEQYF
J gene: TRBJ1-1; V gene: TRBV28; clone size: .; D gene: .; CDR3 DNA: TGTGCCAGCAGTTCCGCCCTTACAGGGATAAGGGCCATGAACACTGAAGCTTTCTTT; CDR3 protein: CASSSALTGIRAMNTEAFF
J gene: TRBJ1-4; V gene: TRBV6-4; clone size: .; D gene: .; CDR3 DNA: TGTGCCAGCAGTGAAGACACGCTCCTCGGAGAAAAACTGTTTTTT; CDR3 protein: CASSEDTLLGEKLFF
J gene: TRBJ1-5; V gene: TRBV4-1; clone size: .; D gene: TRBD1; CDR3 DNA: TGCGCCAGCAGCCAAGACGGCAGACAGGGTACGAGCAATCAGCCCCAGCATTTT; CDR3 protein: CASSQDGRQGTSNQPQHF